These T cell receptor beta chains were read from a single sample in a study of cytomegalovirus exposure and HLA in healthy donors. Some clones are missing from TCRdb's copy, which holds only in-frame ones; the method was immunoSEQ multiplex PCR. Its clone listing holds 150,000 to 200,000 clones. Sequencing was done on a sample of PBMCs. The source of these receptors is an older woman in good health and CMV-seronegative. The CDR3 runs from the conserved cysteine through the conserved F or W. The order of the fields is J gene, V gene, D gene, CDR3 protein, CDR3 DNA. A D gene is named only where the DNA matches it firmly.

TRBJ2-7,TRBV19,TRBD1,CASSMPGQGTYEQYF,TGTGCCAGTAGTATGCCGGGACAGGGGACCTACGAGCAGTACTTC
TRBJ2-2,TRBV5-1,TRBD1,CASSLGQGAFGELFF,TGCGCCAGCAGCTTGGGACAGGGGGCTTTCGGGGAGCTGTTTTTT
TRBJ1-5,TRBV19,.,CASRERNSNQPQHF,TGTGCCAGTAGGGAGAGGAATAGCAATCAGCCCCAGCATTTT
TRBJ2-5,TRBV7-9,.,CASSLGGRGRETQYF,TGTGCCAGCAGCTTAGGAGGCAGGGGAAGGGAGACCCAGTACTTC
TRBJ1-1,TRBV11-2,TRBD1,CASSLTGQGSPEAFF,TGTGCCAGCAGCTTAACGGGACAGGGCAGCCCTGAAGCTTTCTTT
TRBJ2-7,TRBV6-5,.,CASRRGSREQYF,TGTGCCAGCAGACGGGGATCTAGGGAGCAGTACTTC
TRBJ1-1,TRBV6-5,.,CASRDYRTEAFF,TGTGCCAGCAGGGACTACAGAACCGAAGCTTTCTTT
TRBJ2-5,TRBV5-1,.,CASSLGGTGGETQYF,TGCGCCAGCAGCCTGGGGGGGACAGGCGGGGAGACCCAGTACTTC
TRBJ2-7,TRBV7-9,TRBD1,CASSLWTGEQYF,TGTGCCAGCAGCCTTTGGACAGGCGAGCAGTACTTC
TRBJ2-7,TRBV7-2,.,CASSLEAGINEQYF,TGTGCCAGCAGCTTAGAGGCGGGAATCAACGAGCAGTACTTC
TRBJ1-6,TRBV6-1,TRBD1,CASSEPPWSGRGNSPLHF,TGTGCCAGCAGCGAACCCCCTTGGAGCGGCAGGGGGAATTCACCCCTCCACTTT
TRBJ2-2,TRBV19,.,CASSIELNTGELFF,TGTGCCAGTAGTATCGAGTTAAACACCGGGGAGCTGTTTTTT
TRBJ2-3,TRBV5-1,.,CASSSVRSSTDTQYF,TGCGCCAGCAGCTCAGTCAGATCCTCCACAGATACGCAGTATTTT
TRBJ2-1,TRBV2,TRBD1,CASSGGTGENEQFF,TGTGCCAGCAGTGGGGGGACAGGGGAGAATGAGCAGTTCTTC
TRBJ1-1,TRBV7-2,TRBD1,CASSSGRGTSEAFF,TGTGCCAGCAGCTCAGGCAGGGGGACGTCTGAAGCTTTCTTT
TRBJ1-4,TRBV5-1,TRBD1,CASSPDRESEKLFF,TGCGCCAGCAGCCCGGACAGGGAGAGTGAAAAACTGTTTTTT
TRBJ1-5,TRBV5-8,TRBD1,CASSVRDSLNQPQHF,TGTGCCAGCAGCGTCCGGGACAGCTTAAATCAGCCCCAGCATTTT
TRBJ2-5,TRBV19,.,CASSKRSKETQYF,TGTGCCAGTAGTAAACGGTCAAAAGAGACCCAGTACTTC
TRBJ1-2,TRBV10-3,.,CATSGGQDGYTF,TGTGCCACCTCGGGGGGGCAGGATGGCTACACCTTC
TRBJ2-5,TRBV7-2,.,CASSFPGLGGQTQYF,TGTGCCAGCAGCTTCCCGGGACTAGGGGGCCAGACCCAGTACTTC
TRBJ2-5,TRBV7-2,.,CASSSLGLPGFGETQYF,TGTGCCAGCAGCTCTTTGGGGTTGCCAGGGTTTGGGGAGACCCAGTACTTC
TRBJ2-7,TRBV6-5,TRBD2,CASTTRGSGTYEQYF,TGTGCCAGCACGACAAGGGGAAGCGGGACTTACGAGCAGTACTTC
TRBJ2-7,TRBV4-1,TRBD2,CASSQGLAGVYEQYF,TGCGCCAGCAGCCAAGGACTAGCGGGCGTCTACGAGCAGTACTTC
TRBJ1-3,TRBV9,.,CASSDRAHSGNTIYF,TGTGCCAGCAGCGACAGGGCACACTCTGGAAACACCATATATTTT
TRBJ2-7,TRBV7-9,TRBD2,CASSPNLLTSGSLYEQYF,TGTGCCAGCAGCCCCAACCTACTGACTAGCGGGAGTCTCTACGAGCAGTACTTC
TRBJ2-3,TRBV5-4,TRBD2,CASSLATSGSTDTQYF,TGTGCCAGCAGCTTGGCAACTAGCGGGAGCACAGATACGCAGTATTTT
TRBJ2-6,TRBV5-1,.,CASSSTGANVLTF,TGCGCCAGCAGCTCAACTGGGGCCAACGTCCTGACTTTC
TRBJ1-5,TRBV2,TRBD1,CASSARTGEDNQPQHF,TGTGCCAGCAGCGCCCGGACAGGGGAGGACAATCAGCCCCAGCATTTT
TRBJ2-2,TRBV4-3,TRBD1,CASSQGGQGATRNTGELFF,TGCGCCAGCAGCCAAGGCGGGCAGGGGGCAACTCGGAACACCGGGGAGCTGTTTTTT
TRBJ1-6,TRBV2,.,CATGKDIYNSPLHF,TGTGCCACCGGAAAGGACATCTATAATTCACCCCTCCACTTT
TRBJ2-7,TRBV27,TRBD2,CASSRTSGRAPISYEQYF,TGTGCCAGCAGTCGGACTAGCGGGAGGGCCCCAATCTCCTACGAGCAGTACTTC
TRBJ2-7,TRBV11-2,.,CASSFPLNPYEQYF,TGTGCCAGCAGCTTCCCACTAAACCCCTACGAGCAGTACTTC
TRBJ2-1,TRBV5-1,.,CASSDQGSYNEQFF,TGCGCCAGTTCGGACCAGGGATCCTACAATGAGCAGTTCTTC
TRBJ1-5,TRBV11-2,.,CASSLDPPEPQHF,TGTGCCAGCAGCTTAGATCCCCCCGAGCCCCAGCATTTT
TRBJ1-1,TRBV30,.,CAWGTRGGEAFF,TGTGCCTGGGGCACTCGGGGGGGTGAAGCTTTCTTT
TRBJ1-4,TRBV5-1,.,CASSLELGGFEKLFF,TGCGCCAGCAGCTTGGAGCTTGGAGGATTTGAAAAACTGTTTTTT
TRBJ1-1,TRBV9,TRBD1,CASSGRTGQNTEAFF,TGTGCCAGCAGCGGACGGACAGGACAGAACACTGAAGCTTTCTTT
TRBJ2-1,TRBV7-8,TRBD2,CASSLIPGTSGYNEQFF,TGTGCCAGCAGCCTAATCCCCGGGACTAGCGGGTACAATGAGCAGTTCTTC
TRBJ1-6,TRBV5-6,.,CASSLGQEYSPLHF,TGTGCCAGCAGCTTGGGACAGGAGTATTCACCCCTCCACTTT
TRBJ2-7,TRBV5-8,.,CASSLGPFSYEQYF,TGTGCCAGCAGCTTGGGGCCGTTCTCCTACGAGCAGTACTTC
TRBJ1-2,TRBV15,TRBD1,CATSAPGTGSDGYTF,TGTGCCACCAGCGCGCCTGGGACAGGGTCCGACGGCTACACCTTC
TRBJ1-4,TRBV15,.,CATSRDPATNEKLFF,TGTGCCACCAGCAGAGATCCTGCAACTAATGAAAAACTGTTTTTT
TRBJ1-1,TRBV2,TRBD1,CASSGTGTEAFF,TGTGCCAGCTCTGGGACAGGGACTGAAGCTTTCTTT
TRBJ2-7,TRBV6-1,TRBD1,CASSGRGRAEQYF,TGTGCCAGCAGTGGTAGGGGGCGCGCCGAGCAGTACTTC
TRBJ2-7,TRBV19,TRBD1,CASRRQGNYEQYF,TGTGCCAGTAGACGACAGGGCAACTACGAGCAGTACTTC
TRBJ2-7,TRBV5-4,TRBD2,CASSTGLASYEQYF,TGTGCCAGCAGCACCGGACTAGCTTCCTACGAGCAGTACTTC
TRBJ2-7,TRBV7-6,TRBD2,CASSLVLAGGDYEQYF,TGTGCCAGCAGCTTAGTACTAGCGGGGGGGGACTACGAGCAGTACTTC
TRBJ2-7,TRBV27,.,CASSYGGSYEQYF,TGTGCCAGCAGTTACGGCGGATCCTACGAGCAGTACTTC
TRBJ1-6,TRBV10-3,.,CAISEEGFANSPLHF,TGTGCCATCAGTGAGGAGGGTTTCGCGAATTCACCCCTCCACTTT
TRBJ1-6,TRBV6-1,TRBD1,CASTGQGVTLHF,TGTGCCAGCACAGGACAGGGAGTAACCCTCCACTTT
TRBJ1-5,TRBV2,.,CASSVGGADQPQHF,TGTGCCAGCAGTGTGGGGGGAGCTGATCAGCCCCAGCATTTT
TRBJ1-4,TRBV6-5,.,CASSYSPRGDEKLFF,TGTGCCAGCAGTTACTCGCCCAGGGGAGATGAAAAACTGTTTTTT
TRBJ2-2,TRBV7-3,.,CASSFDSTVAGELFF,TGTGCCAGCAGCTTTGACTCCACGGTCGCCGGGGAGCTGTTTTTT